This T cell receptor (beta chain) was recorded in a study of OX40 agonist ivuxolimab in advanced cancers. V dropped 2 bases and J dropped 7; count of bases not matched to a gene: 9. The germline CDR1 and CDR2 sequences are SGHRS and YFSETQ. This CDR3 has 16 amino acids. Measured with immunoSEQ multiplex PCR; TCRdb has only the in-frame clones, and not every one. Found here are some 40,000 clones, 85% to 95% of them singletons; the top ten hold approximately 14%. Sample: CD4+ or CD8+ T cells sorted from blood, taken in a trial of the OX40 agonist ivuxolimab. This clonotype was sampled from an adult with an advanced solid tumor such as melanoma, head and neck, liver or kidney cancer. The chain joins TRBV5-1 to TRBJ2-2; 9 bases align to TRBD1. CDR3 DNA: TGCGCCAGCAGCTTAAATTTGGGACAGGGCGGCGGGGAGCTGTTTTTT. Translation: CASSLNLGQGGGELFF.